A single sample is the source of the 28 T cell receptor beta chains below, sequenced in a study of T cells after somatic rescue of genetic block. Profiled with immunoSEQ multiplex PCR; TCRdb holds only in-frame clones, not every one. The data hold about 15,000 clones, with around 70% observed a single time. Sequences were obtained from peripheral blood mononuclear cells (PBMCs). All receptors derive from a man younger than 35.

This chain joins TRBV30 and TRBJ2-7, with TRBD1 matching over 9 bases. This CDR3 has 14 amino acids. Germline-derived CDR1 and CDR2 are GTSNPN and SVGIG (reference sequence). Germline trimming cut 3 bases from V and 3 bases from J; bases unmatched to any gene: 6. The CDR3 sequence: CAWRGDREDYEQYF. CDR3 nucleotide sequence: TGTGCCTGGAGGGGGGACAGGGAAGACTACGAGCAGTACTTC.

The chain couples TRBV28 to TRBJ2-7, with TRBD2 matching over 11 bases. Per germline, CDR1 MDHEN and CDR2 SYDVKM. The CDR3 length is 15 residues. V gave up 7 bases and J gave up 2 bases; unmatched junction bases: 7. The DNA for the CDR3 is TGTGCCAGCATGACTAGCGGGACGGGTGCCTACGAGCAGTACTTC. Translated, it gives CASMTSGTGAYEQYF. Full variable domain (remainder filled in from reference TRBV28 and TRBJ2-7): DVKVTQSSRYLVKRTGEKVFLECVQDMDHENMFWYRQDPGLGLRLIYFSYDVKMKEKGDIPEGYSVSREKKERFSLILESASTNQTSMYLCASMTSGTGAYEQYFGPGTRLTVT.

This clone was observed a few times. The chain joins TRBV5-1 to TRBJ2-3; 10 bases map to TRBD2. After removal of 2 bases from V and 2 bases from J, the junction contained 2 bases not matched to a gene. The CDR3 has 15 amino acids. Germline V gene lookup returns CDR1 SGHRS and CDR2 YFSETQ. CDR3 loop: CASSLLAGITDTQYF. CDR3 DNA sequence: TGCGCCAGCAGCTTACTAGCGGGGATCACAGATACGCAGTATTTT. Full variable domain (missing parts from reference TRBV5-1 and TRBJ2-3): KAGVTQTPRYLIKTRGQQVTLSCSPISGHRSVSWYQQTPGQGLQFLFEYFSETQRNKGNFPGRFSGRQFSNSRSEMNVSTLELGDSALYLCASSLLAGITDTQYFGPGTRLTVL.

The V call is TRBV5-8, the J call TRBJ2-3, with 10 bases fitting TRBD1. Germline loops: CDR1 SGHTS, CDR2 YDEGEE. V lost 7 bases and J lost 3; bases outside the gene matches: 20. The CDR3 runs 19 residues. The CDR3 loop reads CASELGMLVGTGVTDTQYF. The CDR3 nucleotides read TGTGCCAGCGAACTTGGGATGCTGGTAGGGACAGGGGTGACAGATACGCAGTATTTT.

The J gene is TRBJ2-1, the V gene TRBV7-9, with 12 bases matching TRBD2. Germline CDR1 SEHNR, CDR2 FQNEAQ (reference sequence). The CDR3 contains 18 residues. Trimming at V came to 5 bases and at J to 6 bases, leaving 14 bases not matched to a gene. This CDR3 reads CASSPLTSGSWMGNEQFF. The CDR3 bases are TGTGCCAGCAGCCCCTTGACTAGCGGGAGTTGGATGGGCAATGAGCAGTTCTTC.

V usage is TRBV27 and J usage is TRBJ2-5; no clear D. Trimming left V 11 bases short and J 3 bases short, with 4 bases between. This CDR3 is 9 amino acids long. Germline V gene data show CDR1 as MNHEY and CDR2 as SMNVEV (reference sequence). The CDR3 coding sequence is TGTGCCCGGAAAGAGACCCAGTACTTC. Protein sequence: CARKETQYF.

The genes are TRBV5-5 and TRBJ1-3, with a weak D call TRBD1 (5 bases). The germline V gene encodes CDR1 SGHKS and CDR2 YYEKEE (reference sequence). Trimming pared 2 bases from V and 4 bases from J, leaving 13 bases between. This CDR3 contains 15 residues. The chain's CDR3 is CASSFWRGDGNTIYF. CDR3 DNA: TGTGCCAGCAGCTTTTGGAGGGGAGACGGAAACACCATATATTTT.

This clone was counted a single time. The J gene is TRBJ1-2, the V gene TRBV6-6, with D unclear. This CDR3 has 13 amino acids. Trimming left V 6 bases short and J 8 bases short, with 16 bases between. Germline lookup yields CDR1 MNHNY and CDR2 SVGAGI (reference sequence). The CDR3 is CASSPPEEWGYTF. The DNA for the CDR3 is TGTGCCAGCAGCCCCCCGGAGGAATGGGGCTACACCTTC.

This chain connects TRBV7-9 to TRBJ1-1, with D uncertain. This CDR3 has 14 amino acids. The V end was cut by 4 bases, the J end by 1 base, with 10 bases between. The V gene's germline CDR1 is SEHNR and CDR2 FQNEAQ (reference sequence). The DNA of the CDR3 is TGTGCCAGCAGCTCGCCCCCAGAGAACACTGAAGCTTTCTTT. It yields the protein CASSSPPENTEAFF.

CDR3 DNA sequence: TGTGCCAGCAGCTTAATGGATAACACCGGGGAGCTGTTTTTT. Translating gives CASSLMDNTGELFF. The chain links TRBV7-6 to TRBJ2-2, with D unclear. Germline V lookup: CDR1 SGHVS, CDR2 FNYEAQ. The V and J ends lost 2 bases and 2 bases respectively, with 6 bases between them. The CDR3 spans 14 residues.

The chain uses TRBV5-1 and TRBJ2-7; TRBD1 aligns across 10 bases. Trimming removed 3 bases from V and 6 bases from J; junction bases left unmatched: 9. There are 15 residues in the CDR3. CDR1 and CDR2 (germline): SGHRS, YFSETQ. CDR3 DNA: TGCGCCAGCAGCTCCGCGGGACAGGGGATAAGCGAGCAGTACTTC. This gives the protein CASSSAGQGISEQYF.

The rearrangement links TRBV7-9 to TRBJ2-2; TRBD2 matches 8 bases. The length of the CDR3 is 18 residues. V lost 2 bases to trimming and J lost 4 bases; unmatched junction nucleotides: 12. From germline, CDR1 is SEHNR and CDR2 FQNEAQ (reference sequence). CDR3 in amino acids: CASSLRRGGGPGTGELFF. The CDR3 region has the DNA TGTGCCAGCAGCTTACGGCGAGGCGGGGGGCCCGGCACCGGGGAGCTGTTTTTT.

The chain couples TRBV18 to TRBJ2-2; 9 bases fit TRBD2. The CDR3 spans 19 residues. J was trimmed by 2 bases and V by 4 bases; bases with no gene match: 14. Germline loops: CDR1 KGHSH, CDR2 LQKENI. CDR3 amino acids: CASSLAYSGLADNTGELFF. CDR3 bases: TGTGCCAGCTCACTCGCCTACTCGGGACTAGCCGATAACACCGGGGAGCTGTTTTTT.

Sample share makes this clone hyperexpanded (1% or more). V and J are TRBV2 and TRBJ2-7; tentatively, D is TRBD1 (6 bases). V shed 2 bases and J shed 1 base, with 18 bases lying between them. Germline V gives CDR1 SNHLY, CDR2 FYNNEI. The CDR3 has 17 residues. The CDR3 loop reads CASSETRQGPISYEQYF. The CDR3 nucleotides are TGTGCCAGCAGTGAAACCCGGCAGGGGCCTATTTCCTACGAGCAGTACTTC.

The chain's CDR3 is CASRSLGQAARDTIYF. CDR3 in DNA: TGTGCCAGTAGATCCCTGGGACAGGCGGCTAGGGACACCATATATTTT. The V gene is TRBV19, the J gene TRBJ1-3; TRBD1 aligns across 8 bases. This CDR3 is 16 amino acids long. J was trimmed by 8 bases and V by 6 bases; bases with no gene match: 15. The germline V gene encodes CDR1 LNHDA and CDR2 SQIVND (reference sequence).

The gene calls are TRBV5-6 and TRBJ1-5; perhaps TRBD1 as D (5 bases). Trimming left V 3 bases short and J 7 bases short, with 11 bases between. There are 13 residues in the CDR3. The germline CDR1 and CDR2 sequences are SGHDT and YYEEEE. The CDR3 nucleotides are TGTGCCAGCAGCTCCTTCGAGGGGCAGCCCCAGCATTTT. Translation gives CASSSFEGQPQHF. The full variable domain, with the rest looked up from reference TRBV5-6 and TRBJ1-5, is DAGVTQSPTHLIKTRGQQVTLRCSPKSGHDTVSWYQQALGQGPQFIFQYYEEEERQRGNFPDRFSGHQFPNYSSELNVNALLLGDSALYLCASSSFEGQPQHFGDGTRLSIL.

The chain combines TRBV5-1 with TRBJ1-4; D not resolved. Germline CDR1 SGHRS, CDR2 YFSETQ. With 0 bases removed from V and 0 bases from J, the gap between germline ends came to 3 bases. This CDR3 is built from 14 residues. The CDR3, as DNA: TGCGCCAGCAGCTTGGGTACAACTAATGAAAAACTGTTTTTT. Translated: CASSLGTTNEKLFF.

This clone came up once. This chain connects TRBV21-1 to TRBJ2-3; the table's D call, TRBD2, has no DNA check behind it. TRBV21-1 is marked as a pseudogene. This CDR3 contains 14 residues. The CDR3, as DNA: TGTGCCAGCAGCTTTTCGGTGTTCACAGATACGCAGTATTTT. Protein: CASSFSVFTDTQYF.

This chain links TRBV7-9 with TRBJ2-5; 10 bases match TRBD2. The CDR3 has 14 residues. With V trimmed by 1 base and J by 6 bases, 2 bases remained unmatched. In germline, CDR1 is SEHNR, CDR2 FQNEAQ (reference sequence). CDR3: CASSLGTSGQTQYF. The DNA of the CDR3 is TGTGCCAGCAGCTTAGGGACTAGCGGTCAGACCCAGTACTTC.

This chain joins TRBV23-1 and TRBJ2-3; 7 nucleotides match TRBD2. TRBV23-1 falls under the ORF class, with uncertain function. The CDR3 runs to 13 residues. The V segment lost 10 bases and the J segment 1 base; nucleotides outside the gene matches: 5. CDR3 DNA sequence: TGCGCCATCCGGGGGGATCGCACAGATACGCAGTATTTT. Its protein is CAIRGDRTDTQYF.

V is TRBV11-2 and J is TRBJ1-2, with D perhaps matching TRBD1 (6 bases). The V end lost 6 bases, the J end lost 4 bases, and 18 bases lay between the germline ends. The germline V gene encodes CDR1 SGHAT and CDR2 FQNNGV. The CDR3 covers 15 residues. CDR3 amino acids: CASSFGGQKTYGYTF. As DNA, the CDR3 is TGTGCCAGCAGTTTTGGGGGACAAAAAACCTATGGCTACACCTTC.

The rearrangement links TRBV10-3 to TRBJ2-5; D not resolved. The germline CDR1 and CDR2 sequences are ENHRY and SYGVKD. This CDR3 region has 14 residues. Trimming cost V 8 bases and J 1 base, with 14 bases left between them. DNA of the CDR3: TGTGCCATCGGCGGCCAGGTCACCCAAGAGACCCAGTACTTC. Translation gives CAIGGQVTQETQYF.

This clone was seen once. The chain employs TRBV5-5 and TRBJ1-5, with D tentatively TRBD1 (6 bases). The germline V and J ends were trimmed by 0 bases and 1 base, with 8 bases remaining between them. The CDR3 extends over 15 amino acids. Looked up from germline, CDR1 is SGHKS and CDR2 is YYEKEE (reference sequence). Here the CDR3 DNA reads TGTGCCAGCAGCTTGGGGGGGCGAAGCAATCAGCCCCAGCATTTT. Translated, it gives CASSLGGRSNQPQHF. The full variable domain, completed using reference TRBV5-5 and TRBJ1-5, is DAGVTQSPTHLIKTRGQQVTLRCSPISGHKSVSWYQQVLGQGPQFIFQYYEKEERGRGNFPDRFSARQFPNYSSELNVNALLLGDSALYLCASSLGGRSNQPQHFGDGTRLSIL.

The rearrangement uses TRBV7-3 and TRBJ2-2; no definite D call. V shed 0 bases and J shed 7 bases, with 0 bases lying between them. CDR3 length: 11 amino acids. Germline assignment: CDR1 SGHTA and CDR2 FQGTGA. Here the CDR3 DNA reads TGTGCCAGCAGCTTAACCGGGGAGCTGTTTTTT. Protein product: CASSLTGELFF.

The chain couples TRBV7-3 to TRBJ2-5; either TRBD1 or TRBD2 may fit D (5 bases each). The CDR3 is made up of 15 amino acids. V was pared by 0 bases and J by 7 bases, with 15 bases between. Germline CDR1 and CDR2: SGHTA and FQGTGA. The CDR3 DNA is TGTGCCAGCAGCTTAACGTTGGTGGGACGGGGGACCCAGTACTTC. This sequence encodes CASSLTLVGRGTQYF.

V and J are TRBV7-9 and TRBJ2-5; tentatively, D is TRBD1 or TRBD2 (5 bases each). CDR1 and CDR2 (germline): SEHNR, FQNEAQ (reference sequence). Trimming left V 5 bases short and J 5 bases short, with 9 bases between. The CDR3 loop spans 12 amino acids. In DNA, the CDR3 is TGTGCCAGCAGCCGAGGGGTGGAGACCCAGTACTTC. Translating gives CASSRGVETQYF.

The V call is TRBV5-1, the J call TRBJ2-1, with TRBD1 as a possible D gene (8 bases). Germline V gives CDR1 SGHRS, CDR2 YFSETQ. The V gene lost 0 bases and the J gene lost 9 bases, with 22 bases spanning the gap. This CDR3 comprises 17 residues. CDR3 region: CASSLGPGQAGAVEQFF. Written as DNA, the CDR3 is TGCGCCAGCAGCTTGGGCCCGGGACAGGCGGGGGCTGTTGAGCAGTTCTTC. Supplemented by reference TRBV5-1 and TRBJ2-1, the full variable domain reads KAGVTQTPRYLIKTRGQQVTLSCSPISGHRSVSWYQQTPGQGLQFLFEYFSETQRNKGNFPGRFSGRQFSNSRSEMNVSTLELGDSALYLCASSLGPGQAGAVEQFFGPGTRLTVL.

This rearrangement joins TRBV29-1 to TRBJ1-2, with D unclear. The CDR3 runs to 12 residues. The germline V gene encodes CDR1 SQVTM and CDR2 ANQGSEA. V lost 4 bases, J lost 2 bases, and 8 bases lay in between. CDR3: CSVVSGNYGYTF. The CDR3 DNA reads as TGCAGCGTTGTTTCCGGGAACTATGGCTACACCTTC.